This is a list of T cell receptor beta chains from one sample in a study of T cell repertoires in cytomegalovirus infection. TCRdb re-derived calls from the reads in MiXCR, one entry per CDR3 protein. The data contain 300,000 to 400,000 distinct CDR3 sequences, 25% to 35% of them singletons. No antigen has been identified for these receptors. The source material was cultured PBMCs, sampled from culture after CMV antigen stimulation. The receptor source for this set is a human donor in good health (CMV status not recorded). Some clones in this sample may be carry-over from other donors' samples. CDR3s leave out the opening cysteine and the closing phenylalanine or tryptophan. D genes are given only for firm matches.

>TRBD1|TRBV7-8|TRBJ1-3
ASSSTIGTGGLRSSGNTIY
>TRBD1|TRBV27|TRBJ1-2
ASSFSQGVDYT
>-|TRBV3-1|TRBJ1-1
ASSQAGRTEAF
>TRBD2|TRBV20-1|TRBJ2-3
SARVAGVSTDTQY
>TRBD1|TRBV12-3/TRBV12-4|TRBJ1-5
ASSLRQGVGQPQH
>-|TRBV5-1|TRBJ2-3
ASSLAASQDTQY
>TRBD2|TRBV6-4|TRBJ2-1
ASSEGLAGSDEQF
>-|TRBV6-2/TRBV6-3|TRBJ2-3
ASSSDDLNTQY
>-|TRBV7-3|TRBJ1-1
ASSLDGLNTEAF
>TRBD1|TRBV12-3/TRBV12-4|TRBJ2-7
ASSALGAQGAYEQY
>TRBD2|TRBV7-2|TRBJ2-1
ASSLGRERNNEQF
>TRBD1|TRBV6-1|TRBJ2-1
ASSEFGTGAYNEQF
>-|TRBV7-8|TRBJ1-4
ASSLASGLDRREGLLF
>TRBD1|TRBV6-5|TRBJ1-1
ASSYNIGGWDTEAF
>-|TRBV5-1|TRBJ2-7
ASSLGGLKLKMSGLTSYEQY
>-|TRBV10-3|TRBJ2-7
AISAIGVRRNDEQY
>TRBD1|TRBV5-1|TRBJ1-3
ASSLAPGQGAGNTIY
>-|TRBV15|TRBJ1-5
ATSRDDREQPQH
>-|TRBV27|TRBJ2-7
ASSLSWGYEQY
>TRBD1|TRBV28|TRBJ2-7
ASRAADRVTHEQY
>-|TRBV12-3/TRBV12-4|TRBJ2-7
ASSFFRGDEQY
>TRBD1|TRBV7-7|TRBJ2-7
ASSLGRDSSYEQY
>-|TRBV3-1|TRBJ2-6
ASSQELGGAGANVLT
>-|TRBV2|TRBJ1-5
ASSAGGSFDQPQH
>-|TRBV19|TRBJ1-2
ASTEDRSRGGYT
>-|TRBV7-6|TRBJ2-4
ASSPLPPGLLGQNIQY
>TRBD1|TRBV7-6|TRBJ1-1
DSSPYPGQRERFTEAF
>-|TRBV10-3|TRBJ2-3
AISEFAGGTDTQY
>-|TRBV20-1|TRBJ1-2
SVIVPGDYGYT
>-|TRBV7-2|TRBJ1-4
ASSLQASAEKLF
>-|TRBV10-3|TRBJ2-5
AISEAGTPPEETQY
>TRBD2|TRBV19|TRBJ2-7
ASSHNREDSYEQY
>-|TRBV27|TRBJ2-5
ASHGRGETQY
>-|TRBV27|TRBJ2-1
ASTSRLGYSYNEQF
>-|TRBV4-1|TRBJ1-3
ASSPVGHLSGNTIY
>-|TRBV27|TRBJ2-7
ASSLMSYGRFSYEQY
>TRBD2|TRBV7-2|TRBJ2-2
ASSLRWRGSLTGELF
>-|TRBV10-3|TRBJ1-1
AISGGGGIGTEAF
>TRBD2|TRBV7-8|TRBJ2-1
ASSKRRAGETYNEQF
>TRBD2|TRBV24-1|TRBJ2-1
ATSDMTSQILDEQF
>TRBD1|TRBV5-5|TRBJ1-4
ASSLAQGVVEKLF
>-|TRBV20-1|TRBJ1-1
SAARGPNTEAF
>TRBD2|TRBV7-3|TRBJ2-1
ASSQGLASSYNEQF
>-|TRBV6-2/TRBV6-3|TRBJ1-5
ASSLRRNQPQH